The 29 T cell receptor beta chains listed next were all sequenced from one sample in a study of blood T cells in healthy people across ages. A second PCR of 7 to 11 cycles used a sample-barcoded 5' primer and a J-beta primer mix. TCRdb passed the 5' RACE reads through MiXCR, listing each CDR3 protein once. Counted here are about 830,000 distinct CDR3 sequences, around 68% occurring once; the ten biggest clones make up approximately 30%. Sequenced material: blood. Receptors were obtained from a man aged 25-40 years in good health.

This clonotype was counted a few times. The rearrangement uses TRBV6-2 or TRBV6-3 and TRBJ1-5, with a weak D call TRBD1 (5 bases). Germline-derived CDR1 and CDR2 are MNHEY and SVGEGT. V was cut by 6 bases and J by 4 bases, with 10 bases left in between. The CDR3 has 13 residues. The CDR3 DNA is TGTGCCAGCAGGAGGGACGCAAATCAGCCCCAGCATTTT. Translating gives CASRRDANQPQHF.

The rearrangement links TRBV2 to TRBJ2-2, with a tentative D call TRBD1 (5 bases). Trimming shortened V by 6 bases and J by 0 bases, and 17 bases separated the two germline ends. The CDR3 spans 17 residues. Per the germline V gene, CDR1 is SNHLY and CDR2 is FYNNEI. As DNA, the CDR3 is TGTGCCAGCAGGGCTCTGACAGACGATACGAACACCGGGGAGCTGTTTTTT. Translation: CASRALTDDTNTGELFF.

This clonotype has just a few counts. The CDR3 nucleotides read TGCAGTGCTCGCACCCGGACAAACTACGAGCAGTACTTC. It specifies CSARTRTNYEQYF. The V gene is TRBV20-1, the J gene TRBJ2-4; a possible D gene is TRBD1 (5 bases). The J call may be mistaken, given a closer DNA end match to TRBJ2-7. The germline V gene has CDR1 DFQATT and CDR2 SNEGSKA (reference sequence). The length of the CDR3 is 13 residues.

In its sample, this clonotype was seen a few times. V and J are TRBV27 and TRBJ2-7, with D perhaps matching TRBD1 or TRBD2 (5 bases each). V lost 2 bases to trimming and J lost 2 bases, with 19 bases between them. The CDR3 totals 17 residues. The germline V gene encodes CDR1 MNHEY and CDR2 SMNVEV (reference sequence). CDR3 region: CASSLDSRDGVPYEQYF. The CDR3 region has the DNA TGTGCCAGCAGTTTAGATAGTAGGGACGGAGTACCCTACGAGCAGTACTTC.

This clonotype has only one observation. Here the CDR3 DNA reads TGCGCCAGCAGCCAAGACGGGGTCGGGATCTCTGGGGCCAACGTCCTGACTTTC. Residues: CASSQDGVGISGANVLTF. The chain joins TRBV4-3 to TRBJ2-6; D is perhaps TRBD2 (5 bases). V was shortened by 0 bases and J by 0 bases, with 12 bases between the two germline ends. CDR1 and CDR2 (germline): LGHNA, YSLEER. CDR3 length: 18 residues.

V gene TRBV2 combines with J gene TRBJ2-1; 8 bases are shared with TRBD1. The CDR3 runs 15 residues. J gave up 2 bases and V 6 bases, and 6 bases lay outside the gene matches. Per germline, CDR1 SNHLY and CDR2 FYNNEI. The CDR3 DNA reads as TGTGCCAGCAGGAGTCGGGACAGGCCCTACAATGAGCAGTTCTTC. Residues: CASRSRDRPYNEQFF.

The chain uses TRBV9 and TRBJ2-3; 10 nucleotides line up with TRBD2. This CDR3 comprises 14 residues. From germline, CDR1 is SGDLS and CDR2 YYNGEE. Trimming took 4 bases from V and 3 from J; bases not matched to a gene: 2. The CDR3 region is CASSMGLATDTQYF. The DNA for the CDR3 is TGTGCCAGCAGCATGGGACTAGCGACAGATACGCAGTATTTT.

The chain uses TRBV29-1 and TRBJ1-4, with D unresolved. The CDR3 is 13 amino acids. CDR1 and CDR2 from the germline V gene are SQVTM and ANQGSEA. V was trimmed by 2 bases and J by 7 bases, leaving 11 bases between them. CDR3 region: CSVESSAGEKLFF. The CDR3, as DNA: TGCAGCGTTGAATCGTCAGCGGGTGAAAAACTGTTTTTT.

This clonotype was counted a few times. The CDR3 region is CASSYSRRMSANEQFF. In DNA, the CDR3 is TGTGCCAGCAGTTACTCGCGTCGTATGAGTGCCAATGAGCAGTTCTTC. V gene TRBV6-2 or TRBV6-3 combines with J gene TRBJ2-1, with D hard to call. CDR1 and CDR2 from the germline V gene are MNHEY and SVGEGT. V dropped 0 bases and J dropped 6 bases, with 15 bases sitting between them. This CDR3 has 16 residues.

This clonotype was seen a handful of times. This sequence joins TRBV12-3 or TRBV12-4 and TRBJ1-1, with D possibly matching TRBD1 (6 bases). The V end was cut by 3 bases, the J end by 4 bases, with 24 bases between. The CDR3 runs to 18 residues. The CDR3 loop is CASSLGGAPSSEGTEAFF. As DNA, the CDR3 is TGTGCCAGCAGTTTGGGGGGCGCCCCGTCTTCAGAGGGCACTGAAGCTTTCTTT.

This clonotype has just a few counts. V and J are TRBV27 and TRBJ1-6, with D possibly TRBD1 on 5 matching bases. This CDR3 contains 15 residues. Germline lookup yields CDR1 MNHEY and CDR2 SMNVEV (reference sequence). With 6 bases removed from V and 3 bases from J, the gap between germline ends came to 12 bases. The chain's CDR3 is CASSLGEFYNSPLHF. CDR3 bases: TGTGCCAGCAGCCTGGGGGAGTTCTATAATTCACCCCTCCACTTT.

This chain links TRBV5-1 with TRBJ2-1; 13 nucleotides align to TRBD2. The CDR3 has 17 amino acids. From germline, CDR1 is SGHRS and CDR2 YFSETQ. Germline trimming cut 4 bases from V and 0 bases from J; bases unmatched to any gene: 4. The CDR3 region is CASSPRTSGSSYNEQFF. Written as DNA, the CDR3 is TGCGCCAGCAGCCCTAGGACTAGCGGGAGCTCCTACAATGAGCAGTTCTTC.

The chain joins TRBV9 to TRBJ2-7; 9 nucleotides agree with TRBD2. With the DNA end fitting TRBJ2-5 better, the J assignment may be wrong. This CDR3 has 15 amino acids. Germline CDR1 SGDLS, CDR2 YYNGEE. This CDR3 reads CASSVSGLARETQYF. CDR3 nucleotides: TGTGCCAGCAGCGTTTCGGGACTAGCACGGGAGACCCAGTACTTC.

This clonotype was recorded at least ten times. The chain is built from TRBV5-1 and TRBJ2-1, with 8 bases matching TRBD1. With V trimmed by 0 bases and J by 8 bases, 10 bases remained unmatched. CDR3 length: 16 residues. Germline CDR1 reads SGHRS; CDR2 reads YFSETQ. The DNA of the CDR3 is TGCGCCAGCAGCTTGGCAGGGGGCGCGGTTAGGGATGAGCAGTTCTTC. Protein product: CASSLAGGAVRDEQFF.

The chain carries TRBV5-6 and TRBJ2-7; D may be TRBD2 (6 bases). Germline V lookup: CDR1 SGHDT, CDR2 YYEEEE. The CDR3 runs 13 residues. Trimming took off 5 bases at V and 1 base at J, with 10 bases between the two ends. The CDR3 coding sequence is TGTGCCAGCAGACTAGCCAGATCCTACGAGCAGTACTTC. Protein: CASRLARSYEQYF.

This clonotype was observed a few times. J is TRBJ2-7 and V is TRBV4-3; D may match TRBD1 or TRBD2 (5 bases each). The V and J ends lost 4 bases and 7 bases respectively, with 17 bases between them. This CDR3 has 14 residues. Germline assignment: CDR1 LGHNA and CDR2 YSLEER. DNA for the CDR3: TGCGCCAGCAGCCCCCTGGGGCGGGCAGGGGAGCAGTACTTC. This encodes CASSPLGRAGEQYF.

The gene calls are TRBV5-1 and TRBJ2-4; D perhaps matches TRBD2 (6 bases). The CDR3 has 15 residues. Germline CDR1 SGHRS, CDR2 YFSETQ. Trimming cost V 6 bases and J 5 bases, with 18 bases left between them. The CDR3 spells CASTKGGEPENIQYF. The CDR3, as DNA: TGCGCCAGCACCAAGGGCGGGGAGCCCGAAAACATTCAGTACTTC.

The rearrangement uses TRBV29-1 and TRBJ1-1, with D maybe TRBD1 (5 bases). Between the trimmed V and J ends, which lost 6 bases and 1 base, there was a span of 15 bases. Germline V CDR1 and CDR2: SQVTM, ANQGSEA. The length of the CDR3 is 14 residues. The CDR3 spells CSVRPGQPNTEAFF. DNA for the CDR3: TGCAGCGTCCGGCCGGGGCAGCCGAACACTGAAGCTTTCTTT.

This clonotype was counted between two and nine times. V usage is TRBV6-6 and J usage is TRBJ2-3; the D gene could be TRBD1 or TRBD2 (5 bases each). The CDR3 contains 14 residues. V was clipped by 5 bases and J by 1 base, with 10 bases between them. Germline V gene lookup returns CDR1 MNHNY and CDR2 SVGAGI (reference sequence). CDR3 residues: CASSPTGRTDTQYF. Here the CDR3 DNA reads TGTGCCAGCAGTCCGACGGGACGCACAGATACGCAGTATTTT.

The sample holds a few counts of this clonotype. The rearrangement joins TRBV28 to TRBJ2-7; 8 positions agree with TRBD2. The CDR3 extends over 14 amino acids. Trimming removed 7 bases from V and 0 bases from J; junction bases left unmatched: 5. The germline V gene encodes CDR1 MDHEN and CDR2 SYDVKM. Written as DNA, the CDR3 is TGTGCCAGCACGATAGCGGGGAACTCCTACGAGCAGTACTTC. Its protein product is CASTIAGNSYEQYF.

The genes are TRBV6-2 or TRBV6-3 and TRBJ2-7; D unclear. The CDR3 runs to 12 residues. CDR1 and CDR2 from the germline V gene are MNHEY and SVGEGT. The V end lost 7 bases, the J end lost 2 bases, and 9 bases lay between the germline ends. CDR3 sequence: CASTSTTYEQYF. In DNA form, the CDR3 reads TGTGCCAGCACCTCAACTACCTACGAGCAGTACTTC.

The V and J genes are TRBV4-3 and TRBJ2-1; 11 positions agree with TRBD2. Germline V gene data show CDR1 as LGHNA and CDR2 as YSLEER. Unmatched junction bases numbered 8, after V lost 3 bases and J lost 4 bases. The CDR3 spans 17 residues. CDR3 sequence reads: CASSQGLAEGAYNEQFF. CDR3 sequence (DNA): TGCGCCAGCAGCCAGGGACTAGCGGAGGGAGCTTACAATGAGCAGTTCTTC.

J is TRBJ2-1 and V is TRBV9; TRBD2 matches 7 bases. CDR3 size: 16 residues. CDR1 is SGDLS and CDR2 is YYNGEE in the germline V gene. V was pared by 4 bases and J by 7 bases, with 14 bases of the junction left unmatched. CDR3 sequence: CASSPGLVSRGNEQFF. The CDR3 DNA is TGTGCCAGCAGCCCCGGACTAGTTTCTCGGGGGAATGAGCAGTTCTTC.

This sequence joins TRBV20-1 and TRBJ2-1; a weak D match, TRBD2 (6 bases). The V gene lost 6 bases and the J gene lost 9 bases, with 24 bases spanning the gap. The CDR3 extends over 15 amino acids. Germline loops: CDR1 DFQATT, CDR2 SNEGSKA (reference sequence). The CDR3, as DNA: TGCAGTGCCATCGAACTAGCCTACGGGATCGTTGAGCAGTTCTTC. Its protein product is CSAIELAYGIVEQFF.

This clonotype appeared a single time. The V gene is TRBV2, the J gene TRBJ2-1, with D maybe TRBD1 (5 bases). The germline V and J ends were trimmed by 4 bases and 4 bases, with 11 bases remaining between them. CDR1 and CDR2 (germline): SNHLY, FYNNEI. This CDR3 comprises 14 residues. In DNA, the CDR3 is TGTGCCAGCAGTGTTGTGACAGATTACAATGAGCAGTTCTTC. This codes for CASSVVTDYNEQFF. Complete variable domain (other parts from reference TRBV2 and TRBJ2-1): EPEVTQTPSHQVTQMGQEVILRCVPISNHLYFYWYRQILGQKVEFLVSFYNNEISEKSEIFDDQFSVERPDGSNFTLKIRSTKLEDSAMYFCASSVVTDYNEQFFGPGTRLTVL.

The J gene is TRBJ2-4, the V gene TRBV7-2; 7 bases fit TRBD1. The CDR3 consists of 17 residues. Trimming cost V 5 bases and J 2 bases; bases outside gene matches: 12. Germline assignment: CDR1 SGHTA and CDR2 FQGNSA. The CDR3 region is CASSLHPDRASKNIQYF. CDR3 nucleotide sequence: TGTGCCAGCAGCCTCCACCCCGACAGGGCGTCCAAAAACATTCAGTACTTC. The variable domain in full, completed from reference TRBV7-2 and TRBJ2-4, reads GAGVSQSPSNKVTEKGKDVELRCDPISGHTALYWYRQSLGQGLEFLIYFQGNSAPDKSGLPSDRFSAERTGGSVSTLTIQRTQQEDSAVYLCASSLHPDRASKNIQYFGAGTRLSVL.

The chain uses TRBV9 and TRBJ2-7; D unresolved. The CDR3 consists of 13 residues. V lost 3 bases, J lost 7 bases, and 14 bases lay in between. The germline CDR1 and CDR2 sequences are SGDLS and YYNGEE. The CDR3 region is CASSGNAMDEQYF. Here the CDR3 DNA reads TGTGCCAGCAGCGGAAATGCTATGGATGAGCAGTACTTC.

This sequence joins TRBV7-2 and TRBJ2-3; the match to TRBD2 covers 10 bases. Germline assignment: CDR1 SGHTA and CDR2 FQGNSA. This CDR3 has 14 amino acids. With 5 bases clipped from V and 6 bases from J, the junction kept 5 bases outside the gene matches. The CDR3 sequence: CASSATLAGDTQYF. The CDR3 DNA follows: TGTGCCAGCAGCGCCACACTAGCGGGGGATACGCAGTATTTT.

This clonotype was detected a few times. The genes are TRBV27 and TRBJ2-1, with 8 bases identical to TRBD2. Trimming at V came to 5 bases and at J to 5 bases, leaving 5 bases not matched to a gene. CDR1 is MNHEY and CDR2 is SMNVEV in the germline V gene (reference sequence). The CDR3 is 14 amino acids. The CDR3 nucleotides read TGTGCCAGCAGTATCGGGGGGGGGAACAATGAGCAGTTCTTC. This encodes CASSIGGGNNEQFF.